Listed here is a single TCR beta chain. Its antigen is still unknown. No per-base quality is available; no much larger clone lies one base away. Spanning cysteine to phenylalanine, the CDR3 consists of 15 amino acids. The retained sequence is limited to the CDR3, 45 bases, with the frame set at the first base. Unmatched junction bases come to 8, with V trimmed by 5 bases and J by 2 bases. In the germline V gene (reference sequence), CDR1 corresponds to LGHDT and CDR2 to YNNKEL. TCRbeta CDR3 regions were amplified from genomic DNA by means of the immunoSEQ Assay, a bias-controlled multiplex PCR. The published analysis was carried out like this. Within the assay, amplification of reference gene primers was used to estimate how many nucleated cells each sample contained. To quantify the absolute abundance of each unique TCRbeta CDR3 rearrangement, sequence reads were collapsed and filtered. Productive Simpson clonality was computed per sample as the square root of Simpson's diversity index over productive rearrangements. TCRdb holds this immuneACCESS table with in-frame rearrangements only. Some clones are missing; in checked studies, unresolved V genes explain under half, and the rest has no known cause. V and J calls and clone size come straight from that table; D and trimming were deduced from the DNA. The sample yields 45,000 to 60,000 clones; about 89% were counted once. The ten biggest clones cover over 1.5% of the sample.

The sample is drawn from a study of blood T cell repertoires in COVID-19 (dated by TCRdb to 2020 to 2021). About the full investigation: The collaborator samples originated in the United States, Italy and Spain and spanned the acute and convalescent phases of COVID-19. The material from the prospective study consisted of cDNA or gDNA derived from T cells, B-cell-depleted T cells, or PBMCs. The dataset comprised deeply sampled blood TCRbeta repertoires from subjects exposed to, actively infected with, or recovered from COVID-19. The repertoires were released in a freely available public database meant as a resource for research on the immune response to SARS-CoV-2. Samples came from the ongoing ImmuneRACE study (first 160 participants) plus 1,254 subjects from 6 global collaborators. Nearly every sample came with metadata listing a de-identified subject ID, COVID-19 status, age in years and sex. Where available, HLA class I and class II types were obtained from metadata supplied by the sample provider rather than from assay-based typing.

Summary of the overall study and its limitations: Clinical and demographic metadata were provided uncurated, with the amount varying by source and participant.

The collaborating institutions used their own protocols to collect whole blood in K2EDTA tubes. For TCRbeta analysis, collaborators shipped samples as frozen whole blood, isolated PBMCs, or DNA extracted from either of those sample types. Sequencing was carried out using peripheral blood. The rearrangement combines TRBV3-1 (or the pseudogene TRBV3-2) with TRBJ1-2, and 7 junctional nucleotides match TRBD1. This TCR came from a man aged 60 to 75 with acute or convalescent COVID-19. The CDR3 protein sequence reads: CASSGADRPNYGYTF. The nucleotide sequence is given as TGTGCCAGCAGCGGCGCGGACAGGCCCAACTATGGCTACACCTTC.